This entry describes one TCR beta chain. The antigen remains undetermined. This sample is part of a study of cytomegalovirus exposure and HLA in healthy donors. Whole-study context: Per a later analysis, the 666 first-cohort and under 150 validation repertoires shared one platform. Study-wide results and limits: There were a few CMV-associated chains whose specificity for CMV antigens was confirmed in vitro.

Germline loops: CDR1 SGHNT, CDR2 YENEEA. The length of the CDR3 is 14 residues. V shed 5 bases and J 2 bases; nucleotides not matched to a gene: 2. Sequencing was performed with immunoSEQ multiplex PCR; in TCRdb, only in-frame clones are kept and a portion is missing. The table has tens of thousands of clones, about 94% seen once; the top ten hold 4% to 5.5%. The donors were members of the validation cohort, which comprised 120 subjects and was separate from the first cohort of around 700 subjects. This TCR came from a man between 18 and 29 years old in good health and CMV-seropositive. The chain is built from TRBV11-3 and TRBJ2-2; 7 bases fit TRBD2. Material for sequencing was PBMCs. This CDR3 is CASSGLVNTGELFF. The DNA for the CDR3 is TGTGCCAGCAGCGGACTAGTAAACACCGGGGAGCTGTTTTTT. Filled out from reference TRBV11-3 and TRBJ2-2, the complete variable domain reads EAGVVQSPRYKIIEKKQPVAFWCNPISGHNTLYWYLQNLGQGPELLIRYENEEAVDDSQLPKDRFSAERLKGVDSTLKIQPAELGDSAVYLCASSGLVNTGELFFGEGSRLTVL.